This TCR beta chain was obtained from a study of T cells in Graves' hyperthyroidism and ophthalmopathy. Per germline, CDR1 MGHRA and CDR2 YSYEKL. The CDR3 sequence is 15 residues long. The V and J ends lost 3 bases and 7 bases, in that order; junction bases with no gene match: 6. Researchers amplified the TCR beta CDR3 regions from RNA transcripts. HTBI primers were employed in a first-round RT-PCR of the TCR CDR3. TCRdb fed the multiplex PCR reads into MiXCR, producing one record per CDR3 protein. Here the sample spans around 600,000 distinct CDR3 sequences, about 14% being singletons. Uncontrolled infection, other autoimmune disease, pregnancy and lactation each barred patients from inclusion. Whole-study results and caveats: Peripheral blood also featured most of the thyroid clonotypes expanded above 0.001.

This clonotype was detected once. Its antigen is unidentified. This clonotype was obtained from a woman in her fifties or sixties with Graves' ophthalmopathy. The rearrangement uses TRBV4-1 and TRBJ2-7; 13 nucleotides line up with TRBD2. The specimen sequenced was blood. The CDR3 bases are TGCGCCAGCAGCCACCTTGGACTAGCGGGAGATGAGCAGTACTTC. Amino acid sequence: CASSHLGLAGDEQYF.